This TCR beta chain was profiled in a study of T-cell reconstitution after alpha-beta-depleted transplantation in children. During its preparation, the TCRbeta library received unique molecular identifiers. MiXCR was run by TCRdb on the PCR reads, yielding one entry per CDR3 protein. The sample holds about 980,000 distinct CDR3 sequences, about 29% seen once. For this clonotype: Antigen unknown.

Findings of the study overall: The study traced high day-60 TCRbeta diversity in some patients to surviving recipient T cells and thymic progenitors. When one year had passed after transplant, most T-cell counts and diversity came from newly produced T cells.

The receptor comes from a boy younger than two who had a stem cell transplant for SCID, so the T cells may come from the graft donor. The source was PBMCs, mostly from graft donor cells, collected 360 days after TCRalphabeta/CD19-depleted stem cell transplant.

DNA for the CDR3: TGTGCCAGCAGTCTAGAGGGTAATTGGGACAGGCAGTTCTTC. It translates to CASSLEGNWDRQFF. The chain links TRBV11-2 to TRBJ2-1; the match to TRBD1 covers 7 bases. The CDR3 runs 14 residues. Germline-derived CDR1 and CDR2 are SGHAT and FQNNGV. The ends lost 6 bases at V and 12 bases at J; junction bases unmatched: 14.